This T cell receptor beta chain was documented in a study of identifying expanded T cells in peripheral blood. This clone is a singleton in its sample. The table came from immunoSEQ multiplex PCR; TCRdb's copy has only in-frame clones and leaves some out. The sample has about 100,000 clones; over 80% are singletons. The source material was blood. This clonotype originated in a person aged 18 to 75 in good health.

CDR3: CASSTTGQGRSGYTF. DNA of the CDR3: TGTGCCAGTAGTACAACAGGACAGGGAAGGAGTGGCTACACCTTC. The rearrangement uses TRBV19 and TRBJ1-2; 8 nucleotides agree with TRBD1. CDR3 length: 15 residues. CDR1 is LNHDA and CDR2 is SQIVND in the germline V gene (reference sequence). J was trimmed by 7 bases and V by 4 bases; bases with no gene match: 11.